One sample yielded the 13 T cell receptor beta chains listed below, sequenced in a study of cytomegalovirus exposure and HLA in healthy donors. PCR involved 60 Vbeta and 13 Jbeta primers. Here immunoSEQ multiplex PCR was the method, and the copy in TCRdb shows in-frame clones only, minus some. Among tens of thousands of clones listed, approximately 67% were seen once. Sequenced sample: PBMCs. Receptors originate from a man younger than 45 in good health and CMV-seronegative.

This chain uses TRBV11-2 with TRBJ2-7, with a tentative D call TRBD1 (5 bases). Germline CDR1 is SGHAT and CDR2 is FQNNGV. The CDR3 length is 14 residues. V was cut by 2 bases and J by 2 bases, with 10 bases left in between. CDR3 sequence (DNA): TGTGCCAGCAGCTTATACAGGTCCGCCTACGAGCAGTACTTC. It encodes CASSLYRSAYEQYF.

The chain carries TRBV5-1 and TRBJ2-3; 8 bases are a match to TRBD1. CDR3 length: 15 residues. Germline assignment: CDR1 SGHRS and CDR2 YFSETQ. The V gene end was trimmed by 0 bases and the J gene end by 5 bases; junction bases not matched to a gene: 5. The CDR3 is CASSLAGGREDTQYF. In DNA form, the CDR3 reads TGCGCCAGCAGCTTGGCAGGGGGCAGGGAAGATACGCAGTATTTT. The full variable domain, with the rest looked up from reference TRBV5-1 and TRBJ2-3, is KAGVTQTPRYLIKTRGQQVTLSCSPISGHRSVSWYQQTPGQGLQFLFEYFSETQRNKGNFPGRFSGRQFSNSRSEMNVSTLELGDSALYLCASSLAGGREDTQYFGPGTRLTVL.

The CDR3 DNA sequence: TGTGCCAGCCCTCCTTCTAGCTCCTACGAGCAGTACTTC. Translation gives CASPPSSSYEQYF. The V and J genes are TRBV25-1 and TRBJ2-7; D remains unclear. V lost 8 bases, J lost 0 bases, and 11 bases lay in between. Germline V gene lookup returns CDR1 MGHDK and CDR2 SYGVNS. The length of the CDR3 is 13 residues.

The V and J genes are TRBV29-1 and TRBJ1-2; TRBD1 is a possible D gene (6 bases). V lost 4 bases and J lost 12, with 18 bases in between. This CDR3 spans 12 amino acids. The V gene's germline CDR1 is SQVTM and CDR2 ANQGSEA. The CDR3 nucleotides are TGCAGCGTTGCTTCAGGGGACCCGCGGAACACCTTC. It specifies CSVASGDPRNTF.

CDR3 nucleotides: TGTGCCAGCAGTTTAACAGGAAGCTCTGGAAACACCATATATTTT. The encoded protein is CASSLTGSSGNTIYF. The chain combines TRBV6-6 with TRBJ1-3; a weak D match, TRBD1 (5 bases). Germline CDR1 MNHNY, CDR2 SVGAGI (reference sequence). The CDR3 consists of 15 residues. Trimming removed 4 bases from V and 0 bases from J, with 10 bases in between.

This sequence joins TRBV19 and TRBJ2-5; 9 positions match TRBD2. CDR1 LNHDA and CDR2 SQIVND come from the germline V gene (reference sequence). This CDR3 spans 15 amino acids. With V trimmed by 3 bases and J by 5 bases, 7 bases remained unmatched. The CDR3 nucleotides are TGTGCCAGTAGTATGGGCGGGAGGGCCCCGGAGACCCAGTACTTC. This encodes CASSMGGRAPETQYF.

The gene calls are TRBV7-6 and TRBJ2-1; 9 positions agree with TRBD2. Trimming at V came to 5 bases and at J to 0 bases, leaving 5 bases not matched to a gene. The CDR3 contains 16 residues. Per germline, CDR1 SGHVS and CDR2 FNYEAQ. CDR3 in amino acids: CASSPDSGSSYNEQFF. The DNA of the CDR3 is TGTGCCAGCAGCCCGGATAGCGGGAGCTCCTACAATGAGCAGTTCTTC. The full variable domain, rest sourced from reference TRBV7-6 and TRBJ2-1, is GAGVSQSPRYKVTKRGQDVALRCDPISGHVSLYWYRQALGQGPEFLTYFNYEAQQDKSGLPNDRFSAERPEGSISTLTIQRTEQRDSAMYRCASSPDSGSSYNEQFFGPGTRLTVL.

As concerns this clone: The same CDR3 also results from other DNA sequences found in this sample. The CDR3 reads CASSLDSYGYTF. DNA of the CDR3: TGTGCCAGCAGTTTGGACAGTTATGGCTACACCTTC. The V call is TRBV6-1, the J call TRBJ1-2; a possible D gene is TRBD1 (6 bases). Germline V gene lookup returns CDR1 MNHNS and CDR2 SASEGT. The CDR3 is made up of 12 amino acids. The V end lost 5 bases, the J end lost 5 bases, and 9 bases lay between the germline ends.

In its sample, this clone was seen a few times. This chain uses TRBV6-6 with TRBJ2-7, with D possibly matching TRBD2 (6 bases). Deletions cut 0 bases from V and 3 bases from J, with 12 bases between. Per germline, CDR1 MNHNY and CDR2 SVGAGI (reference sequence). The CDR3 runs 15 residues. This CDR3 reads CASSYSDSGIYEQYF. DNA for the CDR3: TGTGCCAGCAGTTACTCGGATAGCGGAATCTACGAGCAGTACTTC.

CDR3 DNA: TGCGCCAGCAGACCAGCGGGAAAATCTGGGGCCAACGTCCTGACTTTC. It specifies CASRPAGKSGANVLTF. The chain joins TRBV5-1 to TRBJ2-6; 7 nucleotides match TRBD2. The CDR3 has 16 amino acids. Germline V lookup: CDR1 SGHRS, CDR2 YFSETQ. After removal of 5 bases from V and 1 base from J, the junction contained 6 bases not matched to a gene.

This sequence joins TRBV5-1 and TRBJ2-1; TRBD1 is a possible D gene (5 bases). CDR1 and CDR2 from the germline V gene are SGHRS and YFSETQ. V shed 2 bases and J shed 7 bases, with 7 bases lying between them. The CDR3 loop spans 12 amino acids. The CDR3 loop is CASSFQGNEQFF. Written as DNA, the CDR3 is TGCGCCAGCAGCTTTCAGGGTAATGAGCAGTTCTTC.

This clone has more than one count but fewer than ten. The J gene is TRBJ1-1, the V gene TRBV6-5; no firm D call. Per germline, CDR1 MNHEY and CDR2 SVGAGI. The ends were cut back, 2 bases at V and 0 bases at J, with 4 bases in the middle. There are 13 residues in the CDR3. The CDR3 nucleotides are TGTGCCAGCAGTTACCAGGTGAACACTGAAGCTTTCTTT. Its protein is CASSYQVNTEAFF.

The chain joins TRBV5-1 to TRBJ2-5; possible D gene TRBD2, 6 bases. Germline values: CDR1 SGHRS, CDR2 YFSETQ. This CDR3 region has 16 residues. The V end lost 4 bases, the J end lost 1 base, and 17 bases lay between the germline ends. CDR3 bases: TGCGCCAGCAGCCAAGGGACTCTTACCCCCCAAGAGACCCAGTACTTC. Translated, it gives CASSQGTLTPQETQYF.